Below are 20 T cell receptor beta chains sequenced from a single sample in a study of blood T cells in healthy people across ages. The authors ran a second PCR of roughly 6 to 12 cycles using a sample-barcoded 5' primer and a J-beta primer mix. TCRdb re-called the 5' RACE reads with MiXCR, one entry per CDR3 protein. The table shows approximately 810,000 distinct CDR3 sequences, with around 26% occurring only once. The sequencing input was blood. The receptors here all came from a woman of 80 years or more in good health.

In this sample, this clonotype turned up many times. The chain employs TRBV6-1 and TRBJ2-7, with no clear D. Trimming stripped 6 bases from V and 5 bases from J, with 11 bases between. Germline CDR1 MNHNS, CDR2 SASEGT. The CDR3 is 12 amino acids. The CDR3 DNA reads TGTGCCAGCAGGGTAACAAGCCACGAGCAGTACTTC. Translation: CASRVTSHEQYF.

This clonotype was seen repeatedly, ten times or more. This rearrangement joins TRBV4-3 to TRBJ1-1; D may be TRBD1 (5 bases). V lost 0 bases and J 5 bases, leaving 13 bases between the germline ends. The germline CDR1 and CDR2 sequences are LGHNA and YSLEER. There are 15 residues in the CDR3. The CDR3 sequence is CASSQDTGRGTEAFF. The DNA for the CDR3 is TGCGCCAGCAGCCAAGATACGGGGCGGGGGACTGAAGCTTTCTTT.

In this sample, this clonotype turned up many times. The chain has TRBV7-2 and TRBJ1-6; TRBD1 is a possible D gene (5 bases). V lost 7 bases and J 3 bases, leaving 7 bases between the germline ends. Per the germline V gene, CDR1 is SGHTA and CDR2 is FQGNSA. CDR3 length: 13 residues. CDR3 sequence reads: CASMTVYNSPLHF. The DNA of the CDR3 is TGTGCCAGCATGACAGTCTATAATTCACCCCTCCACTTT.

The table lists this clonotype with a few counts. It may be a read error: a sequence one base away is much more abundant. The V and J genes are TRBV20-1 and TRBJ2-3; 8 bases map to TRBD2. Germline V gene data show CDR1 as DFQATT and CDR2 as SNEGSKA (reference sequence). CDR3 length: 14 residues. The CDR3 coding sequence is TGCAGTGCGATGCGGGGGGCCACCACAGGTACGCAGTATTTT. This translates into CSAMRGATTGTQYF.

This clonotype has ten or more counts. The V call is TRBV6-5, the J call TRBJ2-7; D may be TRBD2 (6 bases). The germline gives CDR1 MNHEY, CDR2 SVGAGI. The CDR3 contains 14 residues. V was clipped by 6 bases and J by 2 bases, with 14 bases between them. In DNA, the CDR3 is TGTGCCAGCAGCACCGGGACTCGCACCTACGAGCAGTACTTC. Translated: CASSTGTRTYEQYF.

The chain joins TRBV7-9 to TRBJ1-4, with D perhaps TRBD1 (5 bases). This CDR3 contains 15 residues. Germline CDR1 reads SEHNR; CDR2 reads FQNEAQ (reference sequence). Trimming cost V 0 bases and J 6 bases, with 11 bases left between them. CDR3 nucleotide sequence: TGTGCCAGCAGCTTAGCCCTCGGGACTGATGAAAAACTGTTTTTT. This codes for CASSLALGTDEKLFF.

Many counts were recorded for this clonotype. CDR3 in DNA: TGTGCCAGCAGTTTCCAGGGTCTCGATGGCTACACCTTC. Translating it yields CASSFQGLDGYTF. The chain carries TRBV27 and TRBJ1-2; tentatively, D is TRBD1 (5 bases). V was cut by 3 bases and J by 6 bases, with 11 bases left in between. The length of the CDR3 is 13 residues. The V gene's germline CDR1 is MNHEY and CDR2 SMNVEV (reference sequence).

This clonotype was counted many times. This chain uses TRBV12-3 or TRBV12-4 with TRBJ2-1, with 10 bases that match TRBD2. The CDR3 spans 13 residues. J lost 12 bases, V lost 5 bases, and 7 bases had no gene match. CDR3 in DNA: TGTGCCAGCAGTCTGGGGATAGCGGGGGGGCAGTTCTTC. Translation gives CASSLGIAGGQFF.

This clonotype was seen repeatedly, ten times or more. The J gene is TRBJ2-7, the V gene TRBV6-1, with 7 bases identical to TRBD1. The CDR3 has 15 amino acids. In germline, CDR1 is MNHNS, CDR2 SASEGT. Losses at the gene ends were 0 bases for V and 2 bases for J; bases not matched to a gene: 4. CDR3 in DNA: TGTGCCAGCAGTGAAGCCGGGACAGCTACCTACGAGCAGTACTTC. This translates into CASSEAGTATYEQYF.

Concerning this clonotype itself: A single base separates this from a much larger clone, so it may be a read error. V is TRBV7-8 and J is TRBJ2-1, with TRBD2 matching over 8 bases. This CDR3 has 12 amino acids. With V trimmed by 5 bases and J by 12 bases, 6 bases remained unmatched. CDR1 SGHVS and CDR2 FQNEAQ come from the germline V gene. The CDR3 reads CASSLPAGGQFF. The CDR3 nucleotides are TGTGCCAGCAGCCTCCCGGCGGGGGGGCAGTTCTTC.

Of note for this clonotype: A much larger clonotype is one base distant, so this may be a read error. The chain has TRBV6-5 and TRBJ2-7, with D possibly being TRBD2 (7 bases). V was trimmed by 2 bases and J by 7 bases, leaving 18 bases between them. This CDR3 region has 15 residues. Germline V gene lookup returns CDR1 MNHEY and CDR2 SVGAGI. The CDR3 spells CASSYPGRGAREQYF. The DNA of the CDR3 is TGTGCCAGCAGTTACCCCGGACGGGGGGCGAGGGAGCAGTACTTC.

Remarks on this clonotype: This could be a read error, since a much larger clone is one nucleotide away. The rearrangement joins TRBV3-1 to TRBJ2-7; D tentatively fits TRBD1 or TRBD2 (5 bases each). The germline CDR1 and CDR2 sequences are LGHDT and YNNKEL (reference sequence). The CDR3 extends over 13 amino acids. Trimming pared 0 bases from V and 9 bases from J, leaving 12 bases between. In DNA, the CDR3 is TGTGCCAGCAGCCAAGAGGTCAGGGACGGGCAGTACTTC. The encoded protein is CASSQEVRDGQYF.

In this sample, this clonotype turned up many times. V usage is TRBV7-9 and J usage is TRBJ1-1; D is possibly TRBD1 (6 bases). Between the trimmed V and J ends, which lost 2 bases and 5 bases, there was a span of 18 bases. This CDR3 comprises 16 residues. CDR1 is SEHNR, CDR2 FQNEAQ, per germline (reference sequence). CDR3: CASSLNGLGGKTEAFF. The DNA of the CDR3 is TGTGCCAGCAGCTTAAATGGTCTAGGGGGTAAGACTGAAGCTTTCTTT.

This clonotype was seen ten or more times. The V and J genes are TRBV12-3 or TRBV12-4 and TRBJ1-2, with D possibly being TRBD1 (5 bases). The V and J ends lost 3 bases and 8 bases respectively, with 25 bases between them. This CDR3 comprises 17 residues. In DNA form, the CDR3 reads TGTGCCAGCAGTTTTTACTCCCCCGGGACGCCTAGAGGCGGCTACACCTTC. Translation: CASSFYSPGTPRGGYTF.

In its sample, this clonotype was seen a few times. A much bigger clone sits one base away, suggesting this may be a read error. The gene calls are TRBV2 and TRBJ2-7; 13 bases line up with TRBD2. The CDR3 is 15 residues long. V shed 6 bases, J shed 7 bases, and the junction held 9 bases outside the gene matches. Looked up from germline, CDR1 is SNHLY and CDR2 is FYNNEI. The CDR3: CASRGTSGATNEQYF. CDR3 coding DNA: TGTGCCAGCAGGGGGACTAGCGGGGCGACCAATGAGCAGTACTTC. Complete variable domain (other parts from reference TRBV2 and TRBJ2-7): EPEVTQTPSHQVTQMGQEVILRCVPISNHLYFYWYRQILGQKVEFLVSFYNNEISEKSEIFDDQFSVERPDGSNFTLKIRSTKLEDSAMYFCASRGTSGATNEQYFGPGTRLTVT.

The CDR3: CASSSAGAGKACEQYF. DNA for the CDR3: TGTGCCAGCAGCTCGGCGGGGGCAGGGAAGGCCTGCGAGCAGTACTTC. The chain uses TRBV7-2 and TRBJ2-7; a weak D match, TRBD2 (7 bases). CDR1 and CDR2 from the germline V gene are SGHTA and FQGNSA. The germline V and J ends were trimmed by 4 bases and 6 bases, with 22 bases remaining between them. The length of the CDR3 is 16 residues.

This clonotype has ten or more counts. V gene TRBV12-3 or TRBV12-4 combines with J gene TRBJ2-1, with a tentative D call TRBD1 (6 bases). This CDR3 region has 14 residues. The germline V and J ends were trimmed by 8 bases and 6 bases, with 17 bases remaining between them. The CDR3 here is CASAQPTGSNEQFF. The CDR3 DNA reads as TGTGCCAGCGCCCAACCTACAGGGAGCAATGAGCAGTTCTTC.

Regarding this clonotype: Given a much more abundant clone one base away, this may be a read error. This rearrangement joins TRBV7-9 to TRBJ1-2; no clear D. CDR3 size: 12 residues. Germline values: CDR1 SEHNR, CDR2 FQNEAQ (reference sequence). The CDR3 DNA reads as TGTGCCGGCAGCCCCTCCCTTGCAGGCTACACCTTC. Amino acids: CAGSPSLAGYTF.

This clonotype has a count of ten or more. The rearrangement links TRBV6-5 to TRBJ2-1; 12 bases align to TRBD2. The CDR3 loop spans 14 amino acids. The V segment lost 5 bases and the J segment 10 bases; nucleotides outside the gene matches: 6. Germline V gene sequence: CDR1 MNHEY, CDR2 SVGAGI. CDR3 DNA: TGTGCCAGCAGTCAAAGGACTAGCGGGGAAGAGCAGTTCTTC. Translating gives CASSQRTSGEEQFF.

This clonotype appeared many times. The chain has TRBV7-9 and TRBJ2-3; perhaps TRBD1 as D (6 bases). Trimming stripped 5 bases from V and 3 bases from J, with 15 bases between. CDR3 length equals 15 residues. The germline V gene has CDR1 SEHNR and CDR2 FQNEAQ (reference sequence). CDR3 DNA sequence: TGTGCCAGCAGCCACTCAGAGGGGGTGACAGATACGCAGTATTTT. Translating it yields CASSHSEGVTDTQYF.